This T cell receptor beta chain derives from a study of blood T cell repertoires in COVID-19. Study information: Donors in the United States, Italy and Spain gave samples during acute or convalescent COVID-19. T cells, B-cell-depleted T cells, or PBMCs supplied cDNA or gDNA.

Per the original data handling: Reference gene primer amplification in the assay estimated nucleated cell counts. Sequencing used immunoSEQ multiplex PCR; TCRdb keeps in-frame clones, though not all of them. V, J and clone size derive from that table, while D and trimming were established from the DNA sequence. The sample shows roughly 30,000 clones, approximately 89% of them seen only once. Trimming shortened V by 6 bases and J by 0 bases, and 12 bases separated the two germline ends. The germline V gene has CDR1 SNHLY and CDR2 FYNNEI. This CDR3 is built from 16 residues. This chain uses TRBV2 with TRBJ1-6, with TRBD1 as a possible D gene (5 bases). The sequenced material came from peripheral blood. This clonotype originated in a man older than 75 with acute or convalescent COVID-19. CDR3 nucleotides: TGTGCCAGCAGCCCGACGGGGGGCTCCTATAATTCACCCCTCCACTTT. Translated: CASSPTGGSYNSPLHF.